The T cell receptor (beta chain) described here comes from a study of naive and memory T cell subsets. Concerning this clonotype itself: The antigen remains unidentified.

Study-level results: Over 95% of naive TCR sequences appeared only once after error correction, unlike memory subsets. Naive repertoires, especially CD8, held a few larger clonotypes, possibly memory cells re-expressing CD45RA. From naive to CM, EM and EMRA, diversity decreased and Gini increased.

Trimming took off 3 bases at V and 6 bases at J, with 6 bases between the two ends. The V gene's germline CDR1 is SGHVS and CDR2 FNYEAQ. The CDR3 is 12 amino acids. The beta constant-region primer was an equimolar mix of two oligonucleotides covering TRBC1 and TRBC2. Four rounds of PCR amplified the ligated cDNA using nested alpha and beta constant-region primers plus SP2. An oligonucleotide with the SP2 primer and a 12-nucleotide UMI was ligated to the cDNA 3' end. TCRdb re-derived calls from the UMI-ligation and nested PCR reads in MiXCR, one entry per CDR3 protein. The sample records 90,000 to 120,000 distinct CDR3 sequences, 13% to 15% being singletons.

V is TRBV7-6 and J is TRBJ2-1; D call uncertain. The source material was naive CD8+ T cells from blood. This TCR was recovered from a human donor in good health. This chain's CDR3 is CASSFPPNEQFF. In nucleotides, the CDR3 is TGTGCCAGCAGCTTTCCTCCCAATGAGCAGTTCTTC.